This T cell receptor beta chain was identified in a study of cytomegalovirus exposure and HLA in healthy donors. Study-level results: Roughly uniform depth of sequencing across donors was assumed in presence/absence analyses. Being productive about 87% or about 30% of the time was typical of most TCR beta V segments in an earlier analysis. Among donors in an Asian-associated ancestry cluster, a later analysis reportedly found fewer N-insertions than the approximately 700-donor mean.

Details on this clone: Its antigen is as yet unknown.

The PCR employed 60 Vbeta primers together with 13 Jbeta primers. This table comes from immunoSEQ multiplex PCR, and its TCRdb copy is limited to in-frame clones, with some not included. The table records about 140,000 clones, 70% to 85% of them present only once. Between the trimmed V and J ends, which lost 3 bases and 3 bases, there was a span of 11 bases. CDR1 and CDR2 from the germline V gene are LNHDA and SQIVND (reference sequence). The CDR3 covers 14 residues. This chain joins TRBV19 and TRBJ1-2, with TRBD1 as a possible D gene (5 bases). Input material: PBMCs. The clonotype comes from a man aged 40-49 years in good health and CMV-seronegative. CDR3 sequence: CASSMEIQDYGYTF. DNA of the CDR3: TGTGCCAGTAGTATGGAGATACAGGACTATGGCTACACCTTC.